This T cell receptor beta chain was observed in a study of T cells in Graves' hyperthyroidism and ophthalmopathy. TCR beta CDR3 regions were amplified from RNA. The HTBI primer set was used in a first-round RT-PCR of the TCR CDR3. MiXCR was run by TCRdb on the multiplex PCR reads, yielding one entry per CDR3 protein. The table lists fewer than 600,000 distinct CDR3 sequences, approximately 15% of them singletons. This clonotype was picked up many times. No progression to ophthalmopathy during 18 months of follow-up defined stable disease. The CDR3 runs to 13 residues. The germline V gene encodes CDR1 MNHEY and CDR2 SVGEGT. The V gene lost 7 bases and the J gene lost 6 bases, with 13 bases spanning the gap.

This chain joins TRBV6-2 or TRBV6-3 and TRBJ1-5; D is ambiguous. This clonotype was sampled from a woman younger than 30 with Graves' hyperthyroidism. The sequencing sample was made of blood. The DNA of the CDR3 is TGTGCCAGCATCCACGGAGAAGGTCAGCCCCAGCATTTT. This encodes CASIHGEGQPQHF.